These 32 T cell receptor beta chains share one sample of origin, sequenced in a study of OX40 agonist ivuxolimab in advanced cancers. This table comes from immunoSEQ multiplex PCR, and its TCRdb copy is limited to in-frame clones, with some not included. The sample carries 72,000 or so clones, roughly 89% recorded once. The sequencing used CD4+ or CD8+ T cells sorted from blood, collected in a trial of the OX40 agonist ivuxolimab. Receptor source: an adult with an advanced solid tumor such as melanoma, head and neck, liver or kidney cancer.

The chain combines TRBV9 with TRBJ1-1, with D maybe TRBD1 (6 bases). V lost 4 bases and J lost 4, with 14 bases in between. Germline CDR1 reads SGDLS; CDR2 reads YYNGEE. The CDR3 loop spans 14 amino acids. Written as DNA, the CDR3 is TGTGCCAGCAGCCGATGGACAGCCACCACTGAAGCTTTCTTT. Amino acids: CASSRWTATTEAFF.

CDR3 loop: CASSRRVSSTGELFF. The DNA for the CDR3 is TGTGCCAGTAGCCGCAGGGTTAGTAGCACCGGGGAGCTGTTTTTT. The chain couples TRBV19 to TRBJ2-2; possible D gene TRBD1, 5 bases. Trimming shortened V by 6 bases and J by 4 bases, and 15 bases separated the two germline ends. CDR3 length: 15 amino acids. CDR1 and CDR2 (germline): LNHDA, SQIVND (reference sequence).

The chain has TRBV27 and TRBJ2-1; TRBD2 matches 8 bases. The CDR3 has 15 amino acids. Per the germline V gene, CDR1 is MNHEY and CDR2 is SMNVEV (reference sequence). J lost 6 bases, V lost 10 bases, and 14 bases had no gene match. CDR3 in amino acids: CATHPAGVASNEQFF. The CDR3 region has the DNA TGTGCCACCCATCCAGCGGGAGTCGCAAGCAATGAGCAGTTCTTC.

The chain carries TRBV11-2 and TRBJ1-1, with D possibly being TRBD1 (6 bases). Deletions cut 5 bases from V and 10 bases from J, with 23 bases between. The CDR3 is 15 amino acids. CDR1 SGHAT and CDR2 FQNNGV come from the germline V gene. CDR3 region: CASSPTVLQGQRAFF. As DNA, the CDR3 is TGTGCCAGCAGCCCAACCGTACTACAGGGACAAAGAGCTTTCTTT.

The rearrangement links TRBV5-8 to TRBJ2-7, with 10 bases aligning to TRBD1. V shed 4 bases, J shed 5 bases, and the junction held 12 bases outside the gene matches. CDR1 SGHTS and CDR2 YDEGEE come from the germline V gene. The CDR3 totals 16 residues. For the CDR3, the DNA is TGTGCCAGCAGCCACCGCTGGGGGACAGGGGCCGACGAGCAGTACTTC. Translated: CASSHRWGTGADEQYF.

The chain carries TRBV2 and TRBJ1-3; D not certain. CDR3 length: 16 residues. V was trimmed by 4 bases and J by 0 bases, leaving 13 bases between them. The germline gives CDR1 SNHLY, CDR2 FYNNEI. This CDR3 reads CASSVYQASSGNTIYF. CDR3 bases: TGTGCCAGCAGTGTGTATCAGGCCTCCTCTGGAAACACCATATATTTT.

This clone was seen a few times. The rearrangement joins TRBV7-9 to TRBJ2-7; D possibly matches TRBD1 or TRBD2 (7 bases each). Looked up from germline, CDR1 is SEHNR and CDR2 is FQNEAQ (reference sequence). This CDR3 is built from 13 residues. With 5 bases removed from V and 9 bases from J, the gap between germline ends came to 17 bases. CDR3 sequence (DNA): TGTGCCAGCAGCCCAGGGGGGGATTTTGGGCAGTACTTC. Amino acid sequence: CASSPGGDFGQYF.

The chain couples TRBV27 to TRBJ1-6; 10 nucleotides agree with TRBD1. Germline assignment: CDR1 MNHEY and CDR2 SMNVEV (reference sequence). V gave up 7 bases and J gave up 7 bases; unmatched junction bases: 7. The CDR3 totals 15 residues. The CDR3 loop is CASNRQGAWNSPLHF. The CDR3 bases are TGTGCCAGCAACCGACAGGGGGCATGGAATTCACCCCTCCACTTT.

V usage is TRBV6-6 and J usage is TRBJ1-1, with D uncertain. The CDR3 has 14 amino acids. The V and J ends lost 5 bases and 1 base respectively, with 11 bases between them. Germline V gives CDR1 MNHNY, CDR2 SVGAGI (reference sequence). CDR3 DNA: TGTGCCAGCAGTCGCCAAATTGCGAACACTGAAGCTTTCTTT. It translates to CASSRQIANTEAFF.

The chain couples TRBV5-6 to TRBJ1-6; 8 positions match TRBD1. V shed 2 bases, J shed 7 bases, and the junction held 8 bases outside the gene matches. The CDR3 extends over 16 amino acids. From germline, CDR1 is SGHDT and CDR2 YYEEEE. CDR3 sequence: CASSFTGGGVNSPLHF. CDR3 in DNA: TGTGCCAGCAGCTTTACAGGGGGAGGAGTGAATTCACCCCTCCACTTT.

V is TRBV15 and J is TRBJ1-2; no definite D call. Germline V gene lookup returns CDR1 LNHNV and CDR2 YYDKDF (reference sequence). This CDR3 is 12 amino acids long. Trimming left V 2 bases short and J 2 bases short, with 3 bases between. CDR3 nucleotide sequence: TGTGCCACCAGCAGACAGAACTATGGCTACACCTTC. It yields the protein CATSRQNYGYTF.

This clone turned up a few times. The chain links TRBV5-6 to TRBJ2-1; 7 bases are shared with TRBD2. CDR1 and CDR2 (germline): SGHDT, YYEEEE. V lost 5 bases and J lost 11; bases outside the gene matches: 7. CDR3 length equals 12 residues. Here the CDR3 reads CASSLGGLKQFF. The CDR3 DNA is TGTGCCAGCAGTCTGGGGGGGTTGAAGCAGTTCTTC.

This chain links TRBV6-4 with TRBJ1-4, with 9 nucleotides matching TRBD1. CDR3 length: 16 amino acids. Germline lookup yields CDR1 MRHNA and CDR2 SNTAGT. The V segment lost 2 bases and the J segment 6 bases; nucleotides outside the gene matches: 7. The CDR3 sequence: CASSDRDRVGDEKLFF. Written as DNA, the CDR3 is TGTGCCAGCAGTGACCGGGACAGGGTTGGGGATGAAAAACTGTTTTTT.

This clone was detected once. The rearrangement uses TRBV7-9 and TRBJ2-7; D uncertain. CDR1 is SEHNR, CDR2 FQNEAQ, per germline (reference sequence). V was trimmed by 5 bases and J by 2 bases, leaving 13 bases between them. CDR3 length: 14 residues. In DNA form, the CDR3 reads TGTGCCAGCAGCCCCCAGGATAATACCTACGAGCAGTACTTC. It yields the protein CASSPQDNTYEQYF.

This CDR3 reads CASGDRDYGYGYTF. As DNA, the CDR3 is TGCGCCAGCGGAGACAGGGACTACGGCTATGGCTACACCTTC. The rearrangement uses TRBV5-1 and TRBJ1-2, with TRBD1 matching 7 bases. The CDR3 loop spans 14 amino acids. The ends lost 7 bases at V and 4 bases at J; junction bases unmatched: 10. Germline-derived CDR1 and CDR2 are SGHRS and YFSETQ.

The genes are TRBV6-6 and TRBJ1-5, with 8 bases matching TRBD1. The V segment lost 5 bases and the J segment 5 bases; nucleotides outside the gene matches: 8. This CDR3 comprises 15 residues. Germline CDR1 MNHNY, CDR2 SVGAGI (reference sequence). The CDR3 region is CASSRSWTGHQPQHF. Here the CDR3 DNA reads TGTGCCAGCAGTAGATCCTGGACAGGGCATCAGCCCCAGCATTTT.

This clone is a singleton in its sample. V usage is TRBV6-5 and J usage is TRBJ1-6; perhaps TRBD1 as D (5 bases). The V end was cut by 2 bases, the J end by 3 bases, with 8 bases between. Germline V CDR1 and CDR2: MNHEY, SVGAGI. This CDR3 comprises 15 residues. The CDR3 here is CASSYETVYNSPLHF. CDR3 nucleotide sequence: TGTGCCAGCAGTTACGAGACAGTCTATAATTCACCCCTCCACTTT.

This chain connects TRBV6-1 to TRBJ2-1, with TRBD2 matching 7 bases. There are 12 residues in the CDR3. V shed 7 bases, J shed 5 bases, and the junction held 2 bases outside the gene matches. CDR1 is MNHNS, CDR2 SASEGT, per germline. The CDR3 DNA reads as TGTGCCAGCAAGCTAGCGGACAATGAGCAGTTCTTC. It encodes CASKLADNEQFF.

CDR3 bases: TGTGCCAGCAGGAGTACAGGGGGGTCCTACGAGCAGTACTTC. The encoded protein is CASRSTGGSYEQYF. This sequence joins TRBV28 and TRBJ2-7, with 8 bases fitting TRBD1. The CDR3 runs 14 residues. Trimming at V came to 6 bases and at J to 1 base, leaving 5 bases not matched to a gene. Per germline, CDR1 MDHEN and CDR2 SYDVKM.

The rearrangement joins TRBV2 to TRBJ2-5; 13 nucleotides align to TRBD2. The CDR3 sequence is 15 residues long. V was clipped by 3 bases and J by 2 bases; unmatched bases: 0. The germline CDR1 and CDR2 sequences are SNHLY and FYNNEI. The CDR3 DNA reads TGTGCCAGCAGTGAGGGACTAGCGGGGCAAGAGACCCAGTACTTC. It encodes CASSEGLAGQETQYF.

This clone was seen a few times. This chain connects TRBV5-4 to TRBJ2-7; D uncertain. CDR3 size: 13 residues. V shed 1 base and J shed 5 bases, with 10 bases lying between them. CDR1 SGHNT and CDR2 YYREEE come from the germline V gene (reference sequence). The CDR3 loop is CASSLSPPDEQYF. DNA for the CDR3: TGTGCCAGCAGCTTGAGCCCCCCAGACGAGCAGTACTTC.

The CDR3 DNA is TGTGCCAGCAGTGGGACTCCGGGACAGGGATATGGCTACACCTTC. Amino acid sequence: CASSGTPGQGYGYTF. The genes are TRBV28 and TRBJ1-2; TRBD1 agrees at 9 bases. Trimming at V came to 5 bases and at J to 5 bases, leaving 9 bases not matched to a gene. Germline CDR1 is MDHEN and CDR2 is SYDVKM. The CDR3 contains 15 residues.

The CDR3 sequence: CASSYSILAGNTEAFF. The DNA for the CDR3 is TGTGCCAGCAGTTACTCAATTCTGGCGGGGAACACTGAAGCTTTCTTT. The chain employs TRBV6-5 and TRBJ1-1, with D unclear. From germline, CDR1 is MNHEY and CDR2 SVGAGI. The length of the CDR3 is 16 residues. Trimming shortened V by 0 bases and J by 1 base, and 12 bases separated the two germline ends.

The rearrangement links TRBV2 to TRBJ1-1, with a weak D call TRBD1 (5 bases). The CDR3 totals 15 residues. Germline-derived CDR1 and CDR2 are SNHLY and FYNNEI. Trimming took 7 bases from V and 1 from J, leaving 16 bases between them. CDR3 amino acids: CASTLDTVSNTEAFF. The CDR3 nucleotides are TGTGCCAGCACATTGGACACGGTATCGAACACTGAAGCTTTCTTT.

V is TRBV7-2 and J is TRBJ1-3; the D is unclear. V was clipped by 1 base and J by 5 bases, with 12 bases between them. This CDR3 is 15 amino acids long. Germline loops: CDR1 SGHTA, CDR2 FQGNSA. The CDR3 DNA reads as TGTGCCAGCAGCTTAGGGGTTGGGAGCAGAAACACCATATATTTT. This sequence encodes CASSLGVGSRNTIYF.

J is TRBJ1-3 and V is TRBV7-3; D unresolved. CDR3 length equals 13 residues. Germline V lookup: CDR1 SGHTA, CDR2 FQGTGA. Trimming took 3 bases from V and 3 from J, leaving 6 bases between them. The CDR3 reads CASSFGFGNTIYF. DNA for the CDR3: TGTGCCAGCAGCTTTGGGTTTGGAAACACCATATATTTT.

The CDR3 reads CASSLDRGTDTQYF. In nucleotides, the CDR3 is TGTGCCAGCAGCTTGGACAGGGGAACAGATACGCAGTATTTT. This rearrangement joins TRBV7-3 to TRBJ2-3; TRBD1 matches 9 bases. CDR3 length: 14 amino acids. Germline CDR1 is SGHTA and CDR2 is FQGTGA. Unmatched junction bases numbered 1, after V lost 3 bases and J lost 3 bases.

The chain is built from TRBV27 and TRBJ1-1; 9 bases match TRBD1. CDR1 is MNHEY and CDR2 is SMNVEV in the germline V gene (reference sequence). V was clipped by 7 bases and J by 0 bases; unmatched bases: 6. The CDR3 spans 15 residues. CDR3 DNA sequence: TGTGCCAGCAAGGAAACAGGGGGCTTGAACACTGAAGCTTTCTTT. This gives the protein CASKETGGLNTEAFF.

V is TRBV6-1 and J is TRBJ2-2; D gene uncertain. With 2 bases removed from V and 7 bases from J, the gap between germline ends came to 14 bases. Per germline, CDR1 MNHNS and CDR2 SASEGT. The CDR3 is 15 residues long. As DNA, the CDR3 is TGTGCCAGCAGTGAAACCCGGAGCGTTAGCGGGGAGCTGTTTTTT. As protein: CASSETRSVSGELFF.

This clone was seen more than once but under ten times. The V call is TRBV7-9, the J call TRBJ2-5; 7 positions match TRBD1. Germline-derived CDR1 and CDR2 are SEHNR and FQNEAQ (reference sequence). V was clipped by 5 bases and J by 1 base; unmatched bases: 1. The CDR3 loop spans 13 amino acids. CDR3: CASSRDSQETQYF. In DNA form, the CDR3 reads TGTGCCAGCAGCCGGGACAGCCAAGAGACCCAGTACTTC.

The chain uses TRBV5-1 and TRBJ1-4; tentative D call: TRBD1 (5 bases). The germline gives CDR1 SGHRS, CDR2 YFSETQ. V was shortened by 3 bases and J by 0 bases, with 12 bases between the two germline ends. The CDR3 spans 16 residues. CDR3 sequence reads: CASSWGELATNEKLFF. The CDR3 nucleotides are TGCGCCAGCAGCTGGGGGGAGCTTGCAACTAATGAAAAACTGTTTTTT.

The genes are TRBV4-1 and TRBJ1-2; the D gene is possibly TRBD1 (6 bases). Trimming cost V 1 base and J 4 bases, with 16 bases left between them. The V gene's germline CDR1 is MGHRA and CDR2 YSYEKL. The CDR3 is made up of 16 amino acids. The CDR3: CASSQARTVLIYGYTF. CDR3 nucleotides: TGCGCCAGCAGCCAAGCCCGGACAGTCCTCATCTATGGCTACACCTTC.